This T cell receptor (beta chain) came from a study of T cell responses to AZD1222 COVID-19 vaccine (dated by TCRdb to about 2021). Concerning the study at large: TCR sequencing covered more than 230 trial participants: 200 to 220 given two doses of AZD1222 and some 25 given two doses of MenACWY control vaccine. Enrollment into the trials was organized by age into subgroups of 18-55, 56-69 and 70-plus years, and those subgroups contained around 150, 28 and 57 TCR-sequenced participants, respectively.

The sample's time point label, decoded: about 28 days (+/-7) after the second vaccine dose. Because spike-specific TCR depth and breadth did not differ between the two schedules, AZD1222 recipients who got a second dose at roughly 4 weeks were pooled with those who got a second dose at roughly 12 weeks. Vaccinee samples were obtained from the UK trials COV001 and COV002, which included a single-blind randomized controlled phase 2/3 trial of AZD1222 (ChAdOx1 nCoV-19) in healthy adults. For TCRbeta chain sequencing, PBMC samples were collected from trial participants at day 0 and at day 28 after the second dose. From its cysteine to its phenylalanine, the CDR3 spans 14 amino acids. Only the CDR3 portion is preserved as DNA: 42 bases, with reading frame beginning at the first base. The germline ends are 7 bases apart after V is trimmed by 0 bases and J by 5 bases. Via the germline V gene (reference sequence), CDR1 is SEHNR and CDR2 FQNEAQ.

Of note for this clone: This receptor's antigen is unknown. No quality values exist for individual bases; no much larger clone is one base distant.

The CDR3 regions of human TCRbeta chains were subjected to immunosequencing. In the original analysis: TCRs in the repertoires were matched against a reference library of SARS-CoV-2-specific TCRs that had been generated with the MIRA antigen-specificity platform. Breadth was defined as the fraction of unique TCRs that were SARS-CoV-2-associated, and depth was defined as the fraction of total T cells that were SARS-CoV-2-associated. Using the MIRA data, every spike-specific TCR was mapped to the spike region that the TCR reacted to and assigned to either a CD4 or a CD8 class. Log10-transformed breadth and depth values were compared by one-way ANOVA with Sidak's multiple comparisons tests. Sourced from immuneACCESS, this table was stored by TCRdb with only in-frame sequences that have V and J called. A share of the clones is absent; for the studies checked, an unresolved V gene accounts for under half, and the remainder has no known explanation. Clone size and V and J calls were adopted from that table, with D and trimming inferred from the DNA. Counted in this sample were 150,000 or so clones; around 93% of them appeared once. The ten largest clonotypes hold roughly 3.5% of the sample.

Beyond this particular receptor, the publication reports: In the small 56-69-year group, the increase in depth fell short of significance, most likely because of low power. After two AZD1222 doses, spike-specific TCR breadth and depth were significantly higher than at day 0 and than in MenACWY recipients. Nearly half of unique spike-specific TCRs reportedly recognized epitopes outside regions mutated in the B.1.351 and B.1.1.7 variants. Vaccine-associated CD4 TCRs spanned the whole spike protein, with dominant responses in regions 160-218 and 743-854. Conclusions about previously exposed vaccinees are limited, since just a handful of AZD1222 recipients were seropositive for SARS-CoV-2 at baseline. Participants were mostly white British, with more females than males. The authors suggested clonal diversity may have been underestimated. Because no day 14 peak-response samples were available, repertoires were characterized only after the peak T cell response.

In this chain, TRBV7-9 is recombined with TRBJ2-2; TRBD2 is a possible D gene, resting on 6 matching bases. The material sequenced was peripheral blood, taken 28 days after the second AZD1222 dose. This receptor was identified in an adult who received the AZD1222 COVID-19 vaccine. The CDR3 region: CASSLASGTGELFF. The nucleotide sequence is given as TGTGCCAGCAGCTTAGCTAGCGGTACCGGGGAGCTGTTTTTT.